Below, one TCR beta chain is given with its context. Its antigen is still unknown. RNA transcripts were the template for amplifying TCR beta CDR3 regions. A set of HTBI primers served as the primers for a first-round RT-PCR of the TCR CDR3. TCRdb analysed the multiplex PCR reads with MiXCR anew, one entry per CDR3 protein. The data contain nearly 750,000 distinct CDR3 sequences, under 45% of them singletons. The sample belongs to a study of T cells in Graves' hyperthyroidism and ophthalmopathy. Points from the study as a whole: Most thyroid-expanded clonotypes above 0.001 were also found in blood.

The TCR comes from a woman aged 40 to 50 with Graves' hyperthyroidism. Sequencing was done on a sample of blood.

CDR3 in DNA: TGTGCCGTACAGGACAGTTACGAGCAGTACTTC. Protein sequence: CAVQDSYEQYF. The gene calls are TRBV10-3 and TRBJ2-7; TRBD1 is a possible D gene (6 bases). The CDR3 runs to 11 residues. Trimming removed 11 bases from V and 4 bases from J, with 12 bases in between. Germline V lookup: CDR1 ENHRY, CDR2 SYGVKD.